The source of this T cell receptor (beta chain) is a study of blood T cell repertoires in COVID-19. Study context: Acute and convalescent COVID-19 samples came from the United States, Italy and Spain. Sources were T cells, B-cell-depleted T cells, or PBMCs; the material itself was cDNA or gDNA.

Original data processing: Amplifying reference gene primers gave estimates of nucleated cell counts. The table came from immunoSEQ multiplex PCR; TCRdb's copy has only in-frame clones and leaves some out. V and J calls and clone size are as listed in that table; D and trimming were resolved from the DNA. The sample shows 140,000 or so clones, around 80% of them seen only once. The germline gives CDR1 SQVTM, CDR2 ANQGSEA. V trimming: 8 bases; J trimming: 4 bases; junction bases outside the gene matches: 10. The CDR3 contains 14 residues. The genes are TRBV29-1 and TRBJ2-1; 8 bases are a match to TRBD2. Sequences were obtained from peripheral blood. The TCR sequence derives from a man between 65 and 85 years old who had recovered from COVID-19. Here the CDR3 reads CSSRGSSGYNEQFF. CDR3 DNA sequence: TGCAGCTCCCGCGGGTCTAGCGGGTACAATGAGCAGTTCTTC.